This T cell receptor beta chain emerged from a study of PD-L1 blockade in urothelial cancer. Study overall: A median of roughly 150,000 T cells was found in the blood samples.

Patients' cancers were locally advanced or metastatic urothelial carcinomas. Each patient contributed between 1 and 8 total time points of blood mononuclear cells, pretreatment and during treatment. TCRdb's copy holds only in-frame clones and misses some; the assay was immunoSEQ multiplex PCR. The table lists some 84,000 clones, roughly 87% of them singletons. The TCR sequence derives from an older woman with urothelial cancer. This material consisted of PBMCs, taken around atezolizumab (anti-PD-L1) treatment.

CDR3 amino acids: CASSRPGVHEQFF. In nucleotides, the CDR3 is TGTGCCAGCAGTCGCCCAGGGGTCCATGAGCAGTTCTTC. The chain joins TRBV6-5 to TRBJ2-1, with a possible D match to TRBD1 (6 bases). The germline gives CDR1 MNHEY, CDR2 SVGAGI. The CDR3 extends over 13 amino acids. Deletions cut 5 bases from V and 8 bases from J, with 13 bases between.